A few counts support the clone carrying this T cell receptor beta chain. Germline V CDR1 and CDR2: MNHEY, SVGAGI. The CDR3 runs to 16 residues. J was trimmed by 9 bases and V by 6 bases; bases with no gene match: 12. Via MiXCR, TCRdb re-called the 5' RACE reads, giving one row per CDR3 protein. The table includes 30,000 to 40,000 distinct CDR3 sequences, approximately 24% detected once. The specimen was naive CD4+ T cells sorted from a lymph node. The subset denotes: naive CD4+ T cells, CD4+CD45RA+CD25-. The chain has TRBV6-5 and TRBJ2-5; TRBD2 agrees at 14 bases. The TCR sequence derives from a female donor with breast cancer. The CDR3 DNA follows: TGTGCCAGCAGGAATGGACTAGCGGGAGGCTTGGGGGCCCAGTACTTC. It translates to CASRNGLAGGLGAQYF.